The 7 T cell receptor beta chains listed next were all sequenced from one sample in a study of T cells expressing NK-cell markers. TCRdb derives one entry per CDR3 protein from the 5' RACE reads, leaving out DNA. Seen in this sample are roughly 390,000 distinct CDR3 sequences; the ten most common clones hold approximately 11%. The sequenced material came from blood T cells: a sorted CD56 or NKG2C T cell subset, CD4+ or CD8+ T cells, or bulk PBMC T cells (not recorded which). These receptors all come from a woman between 50 and 59 years old in good health.

The chain links TRBV20-1 to TRBJ2-3; TCRdb picks TRBD1, but there is no DNA to check that call. The CDR3 sequence is 13 residues long. The germline CDR1 and CDR2 sequences are DFQATT and SNEGSKA (reference sequence). CDR3 sequence reads: CSACRDALDTQYF.

The CDR3: CASILGRGLGETQYF. V usage is TRBV7-8 and J usage is TRBJ2-5; TCRdb reports TRBD1, a call that lacks DNA to check it against. Germline loops: CDR1 SGHVS, CDR2 FQNEAQ. There are 15 residues in the CDR3.

The rearrangement joins TRBV12-3 or TRBV12-4 to TRBJ2-2; lacking DNA, the TRBD2 call made by TCRdb goes unchecked. The CDR3 has 16 residues. The CDR3 sequence: CASRPLAGAVTGELFF.

V gene TRBV6-1 combines with J gene TRBJ1-1; TCRdb proposes TRBD1, but this gene call is untestable without DNA. CDR1 is MNHNS and CDR2 is SASEGT in the germline V gene. The CDR3 has 14 amino acids. The CDR3 reads CATRDINMNTEAFF.

The rearrangement links TRBV27 to TRBJ2-3. Germline loops: CDR1 MNHEY, CDR2 SMNVEV (reference sequence). The CDR3 is 15 amino acids. The CDR3 protein is CASSFGRGSTDTQYF.

The CDR3 loop reads CASSLAGGATDTQYF. This chain uses TRBV5-6 with TRBJ2-3; the D call from TCRdb, TRBD2, cannot be confirmed without DNA. CDR3 size: 15 residues. Germline CDR1 is SGHDT and CDR2 is YYEEEE.

The rearrangement uses TRBV19 and TRBJ2-7; the D gene TCRdb calls, TRBD1, cannot be checked with no DNA. There are 14 residues in the CDR3. Looked up from germline, CDR1 is LNHDA and CDR2 is SQIVND (reference sequence). The CDR3: CASRDGQGLYEQYF.